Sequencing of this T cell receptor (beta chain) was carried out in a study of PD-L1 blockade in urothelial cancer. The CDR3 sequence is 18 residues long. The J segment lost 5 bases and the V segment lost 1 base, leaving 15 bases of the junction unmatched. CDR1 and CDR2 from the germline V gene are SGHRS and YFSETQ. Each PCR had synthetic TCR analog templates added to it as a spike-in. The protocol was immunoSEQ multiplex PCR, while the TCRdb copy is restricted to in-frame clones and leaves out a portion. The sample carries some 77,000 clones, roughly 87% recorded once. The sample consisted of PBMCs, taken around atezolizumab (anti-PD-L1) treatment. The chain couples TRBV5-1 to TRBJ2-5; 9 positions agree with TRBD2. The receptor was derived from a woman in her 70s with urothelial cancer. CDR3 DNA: TGCGCCAGCAGCTTGAACGGAGGGGGCGGGAGGGCCACGGAGACCCAGTACTTC. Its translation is CASSLNGGGGRATETQYF.